Here is one T cell receptor beta chain with its context. This sample stems from a study of shared clonotypes between healthy human individuals. TCRdb keeps only in-frame clones here, not all; method: immunoSEQ multiplex PCR. The data show hundreds of thousands of clones, roughly 80% seen once. V lost 1 base to trimming and J lost 0 bases; unmatched junction nucleotides: 5. From germline, CDR1 is SNHLY and CDR2 FYNNEI. The CDR3 totals 18 residues. The receptor comes from a woman between 40 and 55 years old in good health. Some clones in this sample may be carry-over from other donors' samples. This sequence joins TRBV2 and TRBJ2-7; 14 bases are a match to TRBD2. Source material: PBMCs. The CDR3, as DNA: TGTGCCAGCAGTGAAGGGACTAGCGGGAGGATCTACTCCTACGAGCAGTACTTC. Its protein is CASSEGTSGRIYSYEQYF.